Below are 14 T cell receptor beta chains sequenced from a single sample in a study of response to subunit inactivated influenza vaccine. A single record per CDR3 protein comes from TCRdb applying MiXCR to the RT-PCR reads. The table shows about 800,000 distinct CDR3 sequences, with 21% occurring only once. The material was PBMCs from blood, obtained about 5 days after vaccination. The receptor set was obtained from a man aged 50 to 59 who received an inactivated influenza vaccine.

This clonotype occurred many times. The chain couples TRBV12-3 or TRBV12-4 to TRBJ2-7, with TRBD2 as a possible D gene (5 bases). Between the trimmed V and J ends, which lost 1 base and 3 bases, there was a span of 7 bases. The CDR3 is 13 residues long. CDR3 nucleotide sequence: TGTGCCAGCAGTTTAGAAGGGAGCTACGAGCAGTACTTC. Its protein product is CASSLEGSYEQYF.

The chain is built from TRBV7-6 and TRBJ1-1; tentatively, D is TRBD1 (5 bases). The CDR3 has 15 amino acids. The V and J ends lost 1 base and 0 bases respectively, with 9 bases between them. Germline values: CDR1 SGHVS, CDR2 FNYEAQ. CDR3 nucleotides: TGTGCCAGCAGCTTAGGGACAAGTATGAACACTGAAGCTTTCTTT. This sequence encodes CASSLGTSMNTEAFF.

In its sample, this clonotype was seen many times. V and J are TRBV6-1 and TRBJ2-5; weak D call: TRBD2 (6 bases). The closer fit of TRBJ2-3 to the DNA end suggests the J call may be wrong. The CDR3 covers 14 residues. Germline V gives CDR1 MNHNS, CDR2 SASEGT. The CDR3 coding sequence is TGTGCCAGCAGTCTCCGAGGGACTGGAGGGACGCAGTATTTT. It yields the protein CASSLRGTGGTQYF.

This clonotype was observed a handful of times. In nucleotides, the CDR3 is TGCAGTGCTAGAGATCTGGGACTAGCGGGATTCACAGATACGCAGTATTTT. This sequence encodes CSARDLGLAGFTDTQYF. The rearrangement uses TRBV20-1 and TRBJ2-3; 13 positions match TRBD2. The CDR3 is 17 residues long. V lost 0 bases and J lost 2; bases outside the gene matches: 5. In germline, CDR1 is DFQATT, CDR2 SNEGSKA (reference sequence).

The chain combines TRBV12-3 or TRBV12-4 with TRBJ2-5; D is unclear. V was clipped by 7 bases and J by 5 bases, with 20 bases between them. CDR3 length equals 15 residues. CDR3 bases: TGTGCCAGCACCACATACCGTATAGGAAGGGAGACCCAGTACTTC. This translates into CASTTYRIGRETQYF.

The gene calls are TRBV29-1 and TRBJ1-1; perhaps TRBD1 as D (5 bases). The V gene's germline CDR1 is SQVTM and CDR2 ANQGSEA. Trimming removed 7 bases from V and 6 bases from J, with 15 bases in between. CDR3 size: 12 residues. The CDR3 nucleotides are TGCAGCGCGAATTCGGGGGAGGCTGAAGCTTTCTTT. This codes for CSANSGEAEAFF. Full variable domain (rest looked up from reference TRBV29-1 and TRBJ1-1): SAVISQKPSRDICQRGTSLTIQCQVDSQVTMMFWYRQQPGQSLTLIATANQGSEATYESGFVIDKFPISRPNLTFSTLTVSNMSPEDSSIYLCSANSGEAEAFFGQGTRLTVV.

V gene TRBV20-1 combines with J gene TRBJ2-3; D is possibly TRBD2 (6 bases). V was pared by 0 bases and J by 2 bases, with 12 bases between. In germline, CDR1 is DFQATT, CDR2 SNEGSKA (reference sequence). This CDR3 region has 15 residues. CDR3 DNA: TGCAGTGCTAGAGATAGGGGCGGGAACACAGATACGCAGTATTTT. Translated, it gives CSARDRGGNTDTQYF.

This clonotype has just a few counts. The chain has TRBV7-2 and TRBJ2-3; D could derive from TRBD1 or TRBD2 (5 bases each). The CDR3 spans 15 residues. The germline V gene has CDR1 SGHTA and CDR2 FQGNSA. The V end was cut by 7 bases, the J end by 2 bases, with 16 bases between. The CDR3 region is CASNRGALNTDTQYF. CDR3 bases: TGTGCCAGCAACCGAGGGGCCCTTAACACAGATACGCAGTATTTT.

The chain recombines TRBV12-3 or TRBV12-4 with TRBJ2-1; D may be TRBD1 or TRBD2 (5 bases each). This CDR3 contains 12 residues. V was clipped by 3 bases and J by 14 bases, with 14 bases between them. CDR3 DNA: TGTGCCAGCAGTTTGGGGCAACACGGGGAGTTCTTC. Translated, it gives CASSLGQHGEFF.

The chain is built from TRBV3-1 and TRBJ2-2, with a tentative D call TRBD1 (5 bases). Trimming shortened V by 1 base and J by 4 bases, and 10 bases separated the two germline ends. The CDR3 length is 15 residues. Germline V lookup: CDR1 LGHDT, CDR2 YNNKEL (reference sequence). The CDR3 loop reads CASSQGLTATGELFF. In DNA, the CDR3 is TGTGCCAGCAGCCAAGGGCTGACAGCCACCGGGGAGCTGTTTTTT.

This clonotype was observed a handful of times. This chain links TRBV7-9 with TRBJ1-1; 8 bases line up with TRBD1. Germline V gene data show CDR1 as SEHNR and CDR2 as FQNEAQ (reference sequence). The CDR3 loop spans 16 amino acids. Trimming took 5 bases from V and 1 from J; bases not matched to a gene: 9. The CDR3 DNA reads TGTGCCAGCAGCCCCGCCGACAGGGGATGGAACACTGAAGCTTTCTTT. Amino acid sequence: CASSPADRGWNTEAFF.

This clonotype was counted at least ten times. The genes are TRBV4-3 and TRBJ2-7, with D unclear. From germline, CDR1 is LGHNA and CDR2 YSLEER. CDR3 length: 14 residues. Trimming stripped 0 bases from V and 3 bases from J, with 9 bases between. This CDR3 reads CASSQDRSRYEQYF. CDR3 bases: TGCGCCAGCAGCCAAGATCGGTCGCGCTACGAGCAGTACTTC.

The chain combines TRBV7-3 with TRBJ2-2; D not resolved. This CDR3 contains 13 residues. Germline CDR1 SGHTA, CDR2 FQGTGA. V was shortened by 5 bases and J by 6 bases, with 10 bases between the two germline ends. CDR3 coding DNA: TGTGCCAGCAGCCTTGTTGAGGCCGGGGAGCTGTTTTTT. This translates into CASSLVEAGELFF. Filled out from reference TRBV7-3 and TRBJ2-2, the complete variable domain reads GAGVSQTPSNKVTEKGKYVELRCDPISGHTALYWYRQSLGQGPEFLIYFQGTGAADDSGLPNDRFFAVRPEGSVSTLKIQRTERGDSAVYLCASSLVEAGELFFGEGSRLTVL.

This clonotype was counted between two and nine times. This sequence joins TRBV30 and TRBJ1-5; D unresolved. The CDR3 spans 14 residues. V was clipped by 0 bases and J by 2 bases, with 8 bases between them. From germline, CDR1 is GTSNPN and CDR2 SVGIG (reference sequence). CDR3 nucleotide sequence: TGTGCCTGGAGTGTATCCGGGGGCAATCAGCCCCAGCATTTT. This encodes CAWSVSGGNQPQHF.